This T cell receptor beta chain was identified during a study of beta chain features in type 1 diabetes. Study context: The study found patients and healthy donors alike in age, gender and cell yields. The study, taken as a whole, reports: Significant though moderate, a shortening of TCRB CDR3s appeared in all four CD4+ subsets of Type 1 diabetes patients.

Expressed TCRB transcripts were sequenced because the entire RNA isolate underwent reverse transcription. Generated by immunoSEQ multiplex PCR, the TCRdb table keeps only in-frame clones and is missing some. The data contain hundreds of thousands of clones, roughly 31% of them seen just once; the ten biggest clones take up about 0.065%. About this clone itself: The antigen remains unidentified.

The CDR3 has 13 amino acids. Trimming cost V 8 bases and J 2 bases, with 15 bases left between them. The V gene's germline CDR1 is SQVTM and CDR2 ANQGSEA. The chain joins TRBV29-1 to TRBJ1-2, with D possibly TRBD1 on 5 matching bases. The specimen was naive CD4+ T cells from blood. This clonotype was obtained from a man between 18 and 29 years old in good health. CDR3 in DNA: TGCAGCATCAACCGGGACGCCAACTATGGCTACACCTTC. This encodes CSINRDANYGYTF.